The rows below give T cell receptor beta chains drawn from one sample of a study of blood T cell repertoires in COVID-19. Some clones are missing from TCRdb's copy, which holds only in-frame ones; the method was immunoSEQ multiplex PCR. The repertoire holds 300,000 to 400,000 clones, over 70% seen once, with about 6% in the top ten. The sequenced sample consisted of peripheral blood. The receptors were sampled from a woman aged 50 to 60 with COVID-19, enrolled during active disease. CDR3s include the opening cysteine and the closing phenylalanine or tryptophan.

CDR3aa: CASSTRGTSGRNTQYF
v_gene: TRBV19

CDR3aa: CASSLDGGGLFSYEQYF
v_gene: TRBV11-2

CDR3aa: CASSSRTGGAIGTEAFF
v_gene: TRBV7-3

CDR3aa: CASSPPNRERGTEAFF
v_gene: TRBV18

CDR3aa: CASSPTQQGDSGYTF
v_gene: TRBV18

CDR3aa: CATARSRAGLDTQYF
v_gene: TRBV24-1

CDR3aa: CASSKAGGGTDTQYF
v_gene: TRBV5-1

CDR3aa: CASSHREGNEQFF
v_gene: TRBV7-9

CDR3aa: CSVLGQELNTIYF
v_gene: TRBV29-1

CDR3aa: CASSIAGVNTGELFF
v_gene: TRBV5-5

CDR3aa: CASSPGVRVYNSPLHF
v_gene: TRBV18

CDR3aa: CASSDRDEYTEAFF
v_gene: TRBV19

CDR3aa: CASRGTGLDTQYF
v_gene: TRBV25-1

CDR3aa: CASSPEVLGSNEQFF
v_gene: TRBV18

CDR3aa: CASSDQGRSGNTIYF
v_gene: TRBV6-1

CDR3aa: CASRVGGGITDTQYF
v_gene: TRBV27

CDR3aa: CASQLGTGTGDLYTF
v_gene: TRBV19